This is a list of T cell receptor beta chains from one sample in a study of post-analysis software for immune sequencing data. TCRdb fed the PCR reads into MiXCR, producing one record per CDR3 protein. This table holds roughly 670,000 distinct CDR3 sequences, roughly three fifths found once. The sequenced material came from blood. The source of these receptors is a girl aged 2 to 10 with multiple sclerosis. The CDR3 runs from the conserved cysteine through the conserved F or W. The order of the fields is J gene, V gene, D gene, clone size, CDR3 protein, CDR3 DNA. D genes are given only for firm matches. Size tells how often a clone was seen (once, few, many) or the class of an expanded clone, and some rows leave it out.

J gene: TRBJ2-5
V gene: TRBV27
D gene: TRBD2
clone size: few
CDR3 protein: CASSPSGGESQETQYF
CDR3 DNA: TGTGCCAGCAGCCCTAGCGGAGGCGAATCACAAGAGACCCAGTACTTC

J gene: TRBJ2-5
V gene: TRBV5-8
D gene: -
clone size: -
CDR3 protein: CASSGGANLLTRGETQYF
CDR3 DNA: TGTGCCAGCTCGGGCGGGGCCAACTTATTAACAAGGGGGGAGACCCAGTACTTC

J gene: TRBJ2-5
V gene: TRBV7-2
D gene: -
clone size: -
CDR3 protein: CASSARVFLTQYF
CDR3 DNA: TGTGCCAGCAGCGCCCGGGTTTTCTTAACCCAGTACTTC

J gene: TRBJ1-2
V gene: TRBV18
D gene: -
clone size: -
CDR3 protein: CASSPGEERYGYTF
CDR3 DNA: TGTGCCAGCTCACCAGGGGAGGAGCGCTATGGCTACACCTTC

J gene: TRBJ2-1
V gene: TRBV20-1
D gene: TRBD2
clone size: -
CDR3 protein: CSALLAGGTANEQFF
CDR3 DNA: TGCAGTGCTTTGCTAGCGGGGGGTACCGCAAATGAGCAGTTCTTC

J gene: TRBJ2-7
V gene: TRBV7-9
D gene: -
clone size: -
CDR3 protein: CASSLERVTAYEQYF
CDR3 DNA: TGTGCCAGCAGCTTAGAGCGGGTTACGGCCTACGAGCAGTACTTC

J gene: TRBJ2-3
V gene: TRBV3-1
D gene: -
clone size: few
CDR3 protein: CASSQEAFRGADTQYF
CDR3 DNA: TGTGCCAGCAGCCAAGAGGCCTTCAGGGGGGCAGATACGCAGTATTTT

J gene: TRBJ2-3
V gene: TRBV5-5
D gene: -
clone size: -
CDR3 protein: CASSLRAASTDTQYF
CDR3 DNA: TGTGCCAGCAGCCTCAGGGCTGCTAGCACAGATACGCAGTATTTT

J gene: TRBJ1-1
V gene: TRBV2
D gene: -
clone size: -
CDR3 protein: CASSERRVGTEAFF
CDR3 DNA: TGTGCCAGCAGTGAACGGAGGGTAGGGACTGAAGCTTTCTTT

J gene: TRBJ1-5
V gene: TRBV6-5
D gene: -
clone size: -
CDR3 protein: CASSLRGAGRNQPQHF
CDR3 DNA: TGTGCCAGCAGCCTTAGGGGCGCCGGAAGGAATCAGCCCCAGCATTTT

J gene: TRBJ1-2
V gene: TRBV5-5
D gene: -
clone size: -
CDR3 protein: CASSFGQSGYTF
CDR3 DNA: TGTGCCAGCAGCTTCGGTCAGAGTGGCTACACCTTC

J gene: TRBJ1-5
V gene: TRBV20-1
D gene: -
clone size: -
CDR3 protein: CSAGTQLSNQPQHF
CDR3 DNA: TGCAGTGCTGGGACACAACTTAGCAATCAGCCCCAGCATTTT

J gene: TRBJ2-7
V gene: TRBV12-3/TRBV12-4
D gene: TRBD1
clone size: -
CDR3 protein: CASSATTGTGYEQYF
CDR3 DNA: TGTGCCAGCAGTGCTACGACAGGGACAGGCTACGAGCAGTACTTC

J gene: TRBJ2-1
V gene: TRBV7-6
D gene: TRBD2
clone size: -
CDR3 protein: CASSLDNSASGIKEQFF
CDR3 DNA: TGTGCCAGCAGCTTAGATAATTCGGCTAGCGGGATTAAGGAGCAGTTCTTC

J gene: TRBJ1-2
V gene: TRBV20-1
D gene: -
clone size: once
CDR3 protein: CSAREEPGYTF
CDR3 DNA: TGCAGTGCTAGAGAGGAGCCCGGCTACACCTTC

J gene: TRBJ2-1
V gene: TRBV20-1
D gene: TRBD2
clone size: -
CDR3 protein: CFPRGAGGNEQFF
CDR3 DNA: TGCTTCCCGCGCGGAGCGGGGGGGAATGAGCAGTTCTTC

J gene: TRBJ2-3
V gene: TRBV29-1
D gene: -
clone size: few
CDR3 protein: CSVSENTQYF
CDR3 DNA: TGCAGCGTTTCTGAGAATACGCAGTATTTT

J gene: TRBJ2-3
V gene: TRBV4-1
D gene: -
clone size: -
CDR3 protein: CASSQGGPDRPTQYF
CDR3 DNA: TGCGCCAGCAGCCAAGGAGGCCCCGACAGACCAACGCAGTATTTT

J gene: TRBJ2-3
V gene: TRBV5-1
D gene: TRBD1
clone size: -
CDR3 protein: CASSTTGARTDTQYF
CDR3 DNA: TGCGCCAGCAGCACGACAGGGGCCCGCACAGATACGCAGTATTTT

J gene: TRBJ2-1
V gene: TRBV5-1
D gene: TRBD2
clone size: -
CDR3 protein: CASSFRSSGYNEQFF
CDR3 DNA: TGCGCCAGCAGCTTTAGGTCTAGCGGCTACAATGAGCAGTTCTTC

J gene: TRBJ2-1
V gene: TRBV10-2
D gene: -
clone size: -
CDR3 protein: CASSELGAGEQFF
CDR3 DNA: TGCGCCAGCAGTGAGCTGGGGGCAGGGGAGCAGTTCTTC

J gene: TRBJ2-1
V gene: TRBV7-2
D gene: TRBD1
clone size: -
CDR3 protein: CASSLAVGRGSAHSYNEQFF
CDR3 DNA: TGTGCCAGCAGCTTAGCGGTCGGCAGGGGGTCTGCCCACTCCTACAATGAGCAGTTCTTC

J gene: TRBJ2-1
V gene: TRBV2
D gene: TRBD2
clone size: -
CDR3 protein: CASSGSSGRYYNEQFF
CDR3 DNA: TGTGCCAGCAGTGGATCTAGCGGGAGGTACTACAATGAGCAGTTCTTC

J gene: TRBJ2-2
V gene: TRBV29-1
D gene: -
clone size: -
CDR3 protein: CSVVRGNGNTGELFF
CDR3 DNA: TGCAGCGTTGTACGGGGTAATGGGAACACCGGGGAGCTGTTTTTT

J gene: TRBJ2-5
V gene: TRBV12-3/TRBV12-4
D gene: TRBD1
clone size: -
CDR3 protein: CASQKAEGAGETQYF
CDR3 DNA: TGTGCCAGCCAAAAAGCCGAGGGGGCTGGGGAGACCCAGTACTTC

J gene: TRBJ2-3
V gene: TRBV4-3
D gene: TRBD2
clone size: -
CDR3 protein: CASSQGGGLAFSTDTQYF
CDR3 DNA: TGCGCCAGCAGCCAAGGAGGGGGACTAGCCTTTAGCACAGATACGCAGTATTTT

J gene: TRBJ1-2
V gene: TRBV12-3/TRBV12-4
D gene: TRBD1
clone size: -
CDR3 protein: CASSFEDRVKDGGYTF
CDR3 DNA: TGTGCCAGCAGCTTTGAGGACAGGGTGAAAGATGGGGGCTACACCTTC

J gene: TRBJ2-5
V gene: TRBV7-2
D gene: -
clone size: -
CDR3 protein: CASNLIGKETQYF
CDR3 DNA: TGTGCCAGCAACTTAATAGGAAAAGAGACCCAGTACTTC

J gene: TRBJ2-5
V gene: TRBV29-1
D gene: -
clone size: -
CDR3 protein: CSVERQETQYF
CDR3 DNA: TGCAGCGTTGAAAGGCAAGAGACCCAGTACTTC

J gene: TRBJ1-6
V gene: TRBV6-6
D gene: TRBD1
clone size: -
CDR3 protein: CASHPGGASYNSPLHF
CDR3 DNA: TGTGCCAGTCACCCAGGGGGGGCGAGCTATAATTCACCCCTCCACTTT

J gene: TRBJ2-5
V gene: TRBV29-1
D gene: TRBD1
clone size: few
CDR3 protein: CSVLRTGDQETQYF
CDR3 DNA: TGCAGCGTCCTCAGGACAGGGGACCAAGAGACCCAGTACTTC

J gene: TRBJ2-1
V gene: TRBV7-2
D gene: TRBD2
clone size: -
CDR3 protein: CASSPPSGNEQFF
CDR3 DNA: TGTGCCAGCAGCCCCCCTAGCGGCAATGAGCAGTTCTTC

J gene: TRBJ2-2
V gene: TRBV3-1
D gene: -
clone size: -
CDR3 protein: CASSGTPNTGELFF
CDR3 DNA: TGTGCCAGCAGCGGGACACCGAACACCGGGGAGCTGTTTTTT

J gene: TRBJ1-2
V gene: TRBV2
D gene: -
clone size: -
CDR3 protein: CASSGQSTNYGYTF
CDR3 DNA: TGTGCCAGCAGTGGACAGTCTACTAACTATGGCTACACCTTC

J gene: TRBJ2-5
V gene: TRBV27
D gene: -
clone size: -
CDR3 protein: CASSMAGVETQYF
CDR3 DNA: TGTGCCAGCAGTATGGCGGGCGTAGAGACCCAGTACTTC

J gene: TRBJ1-1
V gene: TRBV29-1
D gene: TRBD1
clone size: -
CDR3 protein: CSVVDPRGRRTEAFF
CDR3 DNA: TGCAGCGTTGTCGATCCCAGGGGGCGTCGGACTGAAGCTTTCTTT

J gene: TRBJ2-5
V gene: TRBV27
D gene: -
clone size: -
CDR3 protein: CASSLEGPRYQETQYF
CDR3 DNA: TGTGCCAGCAGTTTAGAAGGACCAAGGTACCAAGAGACCCAGTACTTC